This TCR beta chain was identified in a study of T-cell memory formation after mild COVID-19. Study results and limitations: Memory cells collected pre-infection included some clones that later responded, suggesting cross-reactive memory joined. Whereas later expanders leaned CD4+, clones contracting day 15 to 85 showed a balanced CD4/CD8 makeup. Researchers report contracting CD4+ clones mostly in CM and EM, with CD8+ clones in EMRA.

In the case of this clonotype: Its antigen is as yet unknown.

From the 5' RACE reads, TCRdb called clonotypes with MiXCR, one entry per CDR3 protein. The sample lists 450,000 to 650,000 distinct CDR3 sequences; about 20% were seen once. V was clipped by 0 bases and J by 9 bases, with 8 bases between them. The CDR3 extends over 12 amino acids. Looked up from germline, CDR1 is SGHVS and CDR2 is FQNEAQ. The chain employs TRBV7-8 and TRBJ1-1; D gene unclear. The receptor's source is an adult woman who had mild COVID-19 (a few samples of this study predate the infection). Cell type and time point are not known. The source material was PBMCs or a T cell subset sorted from them (not recorded which). This CDR3 is CASSLAGWQAFF. Written as DNA, the CDR3 is TGTGCCAGCAGCTTAGCCGGGTGGCAAGCTTTCTTT.